This T cell receptor beta chain came from a study of blood T cell repertoires in COVID-19. Trimming removed 7 bases from V and 5 bases from J; junction bases left unmatched: 5. Germline assignment: CDR1 MNHEY and CDR2 SVGAGI. The CDR3 runs 13 residues. TCRdb's copy holds only in-frame clones and misses some; the assay was immunoSEQ multiplex PCR. Of around 270,000 clones in the sample, roughly 84% are singletons; the top ten hold 0.87%. This clonotype was sampled from a human donor with COVID-19, enrolled during active disease. The donor label of this sample is uncertain. The sample consisted of peripheral blood. This chain joins TRBV6-5 and TRBJ1-2; 9 positions agree with TRBD1. CDR3 protein: CASTGQGTYGYTF. In DNA form, the CDR3 reads TGTGCCAGCACCGGACAGGGGACTTATGGCTACACCTTC.